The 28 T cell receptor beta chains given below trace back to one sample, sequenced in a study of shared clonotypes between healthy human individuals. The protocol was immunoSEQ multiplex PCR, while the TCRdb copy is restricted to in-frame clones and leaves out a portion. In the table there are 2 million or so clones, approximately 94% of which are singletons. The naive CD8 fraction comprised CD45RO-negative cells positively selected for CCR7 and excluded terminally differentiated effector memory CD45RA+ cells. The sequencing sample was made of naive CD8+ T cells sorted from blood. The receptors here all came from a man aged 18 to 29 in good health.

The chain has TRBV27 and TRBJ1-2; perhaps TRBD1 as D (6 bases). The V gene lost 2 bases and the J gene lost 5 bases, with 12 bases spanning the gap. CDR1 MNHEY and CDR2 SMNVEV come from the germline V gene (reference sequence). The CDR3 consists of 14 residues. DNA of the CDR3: TGTGCCAGCAGTTTAACTATCCAGGGGTATGGCTACACCTTC. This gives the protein CASSLTIQGYGYTF.

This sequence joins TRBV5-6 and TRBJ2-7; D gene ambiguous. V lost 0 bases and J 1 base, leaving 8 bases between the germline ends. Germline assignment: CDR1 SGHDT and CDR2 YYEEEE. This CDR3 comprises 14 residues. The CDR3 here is CASSLVITSYEQYF. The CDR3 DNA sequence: TGTGCCAGCAGCTTGGTTATTACTTCCTACGAGCAGTACTTC.

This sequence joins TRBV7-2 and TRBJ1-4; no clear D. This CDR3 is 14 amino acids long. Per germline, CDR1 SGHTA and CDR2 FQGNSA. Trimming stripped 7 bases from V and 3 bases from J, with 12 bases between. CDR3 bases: TGTGCCAGCACCCGATGGGAGTCTAATGAAAAACTGTTTTTT. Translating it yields CASTRWESNEKLFF. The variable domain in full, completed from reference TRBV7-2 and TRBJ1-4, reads GAGVSQSPSNKVTEKGKDVELRCDPISGHTALYWYRQSLGQGLEFLIYFQGNSAPDKSGLPSDRFSAERTGGSVSTLTIQRTQQEDSAVYLCASTRWESNEKLFFGSGTQLSVL.

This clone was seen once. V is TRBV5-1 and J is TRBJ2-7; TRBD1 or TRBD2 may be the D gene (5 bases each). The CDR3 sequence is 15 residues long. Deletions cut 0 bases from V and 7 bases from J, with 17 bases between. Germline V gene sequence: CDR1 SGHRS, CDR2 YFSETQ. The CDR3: CASSLALGTPGEQYF. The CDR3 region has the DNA TGCGCCAGCAGCTTGGCCCTGGGGACCCCGGGTGAGCAGTACTTC.

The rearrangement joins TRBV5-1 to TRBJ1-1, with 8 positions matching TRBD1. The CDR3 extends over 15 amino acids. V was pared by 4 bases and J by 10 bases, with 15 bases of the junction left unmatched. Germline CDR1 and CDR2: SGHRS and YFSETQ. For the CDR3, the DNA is TGCGCCAGCAGCCCGGAGGTCGGCCACGGACAGGGAGCTTTCTTT. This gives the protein CASSPEVGHGQGAFF.

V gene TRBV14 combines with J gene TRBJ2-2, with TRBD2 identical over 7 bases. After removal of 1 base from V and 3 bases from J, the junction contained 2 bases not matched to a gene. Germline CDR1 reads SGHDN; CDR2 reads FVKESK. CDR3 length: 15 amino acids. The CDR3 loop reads CASSQGGRYTGELFF. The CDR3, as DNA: TGTGCCAGCAGCCAAGGCGGGAGATACACCGGGGAGCTGTTTTTT.

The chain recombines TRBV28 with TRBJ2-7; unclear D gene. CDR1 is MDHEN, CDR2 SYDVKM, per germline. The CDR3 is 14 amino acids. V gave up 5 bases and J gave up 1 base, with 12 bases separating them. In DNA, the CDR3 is TGTGCCAGCAGTCCCGGGCAAAGTTCCTACGAGCAGTACTTC. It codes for CASSPGQSSYEQYF.

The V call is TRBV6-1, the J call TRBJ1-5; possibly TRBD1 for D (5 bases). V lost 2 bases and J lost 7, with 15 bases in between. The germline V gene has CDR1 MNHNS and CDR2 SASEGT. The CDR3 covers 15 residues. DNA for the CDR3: TGTGCCAGCAGTGAATTGGGGCTGGCAGGGCAGCCCCAGCATTTT. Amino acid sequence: CASSELGLAGQPQHF.

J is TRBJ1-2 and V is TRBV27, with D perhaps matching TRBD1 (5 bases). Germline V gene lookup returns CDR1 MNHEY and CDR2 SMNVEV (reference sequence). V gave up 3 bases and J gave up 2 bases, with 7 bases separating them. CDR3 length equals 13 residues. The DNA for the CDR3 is TGTGCCAGCAGTTTCGCAGGGAACTATGGCTACACCTTC. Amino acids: CASSFAGNYGYTF.

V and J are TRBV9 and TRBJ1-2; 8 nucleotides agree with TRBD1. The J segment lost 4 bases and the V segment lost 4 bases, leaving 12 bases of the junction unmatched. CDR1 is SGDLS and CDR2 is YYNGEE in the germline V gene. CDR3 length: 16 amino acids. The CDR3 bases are TGTGCCAGCAGCACCCAACAGACAGGGGCGTCCTATGGCTACACCTTC. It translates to CASSTQQTGASYGYTF.

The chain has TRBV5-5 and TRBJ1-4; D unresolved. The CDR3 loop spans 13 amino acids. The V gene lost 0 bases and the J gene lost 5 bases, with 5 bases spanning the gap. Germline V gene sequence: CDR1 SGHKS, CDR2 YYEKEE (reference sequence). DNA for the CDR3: TGTGCCAGCAGCTTGGGGCCCAATGAAAAACTGTTTTTT. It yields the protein CASSLGPNEKLFF.

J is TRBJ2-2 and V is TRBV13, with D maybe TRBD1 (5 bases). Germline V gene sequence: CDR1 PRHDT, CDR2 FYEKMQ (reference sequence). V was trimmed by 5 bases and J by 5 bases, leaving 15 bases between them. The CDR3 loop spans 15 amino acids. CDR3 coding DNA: TGTGCCAGCAGCCTGACAGTAGCAGGAACCGGGGAGCTGTTTTTT. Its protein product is CASSLTVAGTGELFF.

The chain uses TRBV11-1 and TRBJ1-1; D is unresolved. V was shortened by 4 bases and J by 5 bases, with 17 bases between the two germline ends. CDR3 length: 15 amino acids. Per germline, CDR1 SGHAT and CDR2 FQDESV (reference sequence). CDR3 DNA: TGTGCCAGCAGCTCGCTACCGTGGGGTAAAACTGAAGCTTTCTTT. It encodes CASSSLPWGKTEAFF. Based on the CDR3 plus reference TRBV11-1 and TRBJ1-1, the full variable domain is EAEVAQSPRYKITEKSQAVAFWCDPISGHATLYWYRQILGQGPELLVQFQDESVVDDSQLPKDRFSAERLKGVDSTLKIQPAELGDSAMYLCASSSLPWGKTEAFFGQGTRLTVV.

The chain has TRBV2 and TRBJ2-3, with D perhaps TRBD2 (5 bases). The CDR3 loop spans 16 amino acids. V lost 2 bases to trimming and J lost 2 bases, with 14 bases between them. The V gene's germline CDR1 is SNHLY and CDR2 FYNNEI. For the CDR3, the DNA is TGTGCCAGCAGTGAATGGGCGCCGGGGATCACAGATACGCAGTATTTT. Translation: CASSEWAPGITDTQYF.

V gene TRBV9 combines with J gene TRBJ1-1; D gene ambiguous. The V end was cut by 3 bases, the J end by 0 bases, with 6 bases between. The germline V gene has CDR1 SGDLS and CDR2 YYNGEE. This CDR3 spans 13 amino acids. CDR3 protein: CASSDMLNTEAFF. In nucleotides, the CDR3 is TGTGCCAGCAGCGACATGCTGAACACTGAAGCTTTCTTT. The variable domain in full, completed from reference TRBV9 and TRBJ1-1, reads DSGVTQTPKHLITATGQRVTLRCSPRSGDLSVYWYQQSLDQGLQFLIQYYNGEERAKGNILERFSAQQFPDLHSELNLSSLELGDSALYFCASSDMLNTEAFFGQGTRLTVV.

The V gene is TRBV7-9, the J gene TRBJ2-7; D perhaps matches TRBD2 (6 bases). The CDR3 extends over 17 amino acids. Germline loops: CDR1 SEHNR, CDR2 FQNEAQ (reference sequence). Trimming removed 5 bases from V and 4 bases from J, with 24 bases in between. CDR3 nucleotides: TGTGCCAGCAGCCCGGTGGGTGGAGGAGGGATTCTATACGAGCAGTACTTC. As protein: CASSPVGGGGILYEQYF.

The CDR3 DNA reads as TGTGCCAGCAGTTACTCGGAGTGGCCTGAAGCTTTCTTT. Its translation: CASSYSEWPEAFF. V gene TRBV6-6 combines with J gene TRBJ1-1, with unresolved D. Deletions cut 0 bases from V and 6 bases from J, with 8 bases between. The CDR3 runs 13 residues. Germline CDR1 MNHNY, CDR2 SVGAGI (reference sequence).

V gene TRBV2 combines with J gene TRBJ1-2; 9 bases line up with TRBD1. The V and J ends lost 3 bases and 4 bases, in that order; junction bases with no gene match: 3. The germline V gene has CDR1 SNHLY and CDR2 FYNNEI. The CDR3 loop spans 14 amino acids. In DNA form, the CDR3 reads TGTGCCAGCAGTGAGGGGACAGGGCTCTATGGCTACACCTTC. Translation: CASSEGTGLYGYTF.

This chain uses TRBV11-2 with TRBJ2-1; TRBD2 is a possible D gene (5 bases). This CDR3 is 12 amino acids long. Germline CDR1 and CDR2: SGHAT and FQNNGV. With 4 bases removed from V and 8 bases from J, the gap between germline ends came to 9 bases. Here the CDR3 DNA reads TGTGCCAGCAGCTGGACTGGCGATGAGCAGTTCTTC. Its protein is CASSWTGDEQFF.

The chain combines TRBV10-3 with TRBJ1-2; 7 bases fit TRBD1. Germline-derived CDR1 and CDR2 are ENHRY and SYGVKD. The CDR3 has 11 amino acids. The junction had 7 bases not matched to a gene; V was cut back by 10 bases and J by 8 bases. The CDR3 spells CATDRDGGYTF. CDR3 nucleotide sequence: TGTGCCACCGACAGGGATGGCGGCTACACCTTC.

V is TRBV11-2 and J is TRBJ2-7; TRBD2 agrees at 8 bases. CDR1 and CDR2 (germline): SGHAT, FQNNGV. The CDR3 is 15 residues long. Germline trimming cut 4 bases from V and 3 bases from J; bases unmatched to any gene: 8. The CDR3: CASSSQAGAYYEQYF. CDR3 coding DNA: TGTGCCAGCAGCTCCCAAGCGGGAGCCTACTACGAGCAGTACTTC.

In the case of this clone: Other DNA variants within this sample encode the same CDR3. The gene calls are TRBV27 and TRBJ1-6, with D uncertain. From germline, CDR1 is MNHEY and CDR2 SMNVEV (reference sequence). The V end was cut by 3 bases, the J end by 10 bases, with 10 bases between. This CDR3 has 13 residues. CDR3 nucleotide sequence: TGTGCCAGCAGTTTTGAGGGTAACTCACCCCTCCACTTT. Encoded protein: CASSFEGNSPLHF.

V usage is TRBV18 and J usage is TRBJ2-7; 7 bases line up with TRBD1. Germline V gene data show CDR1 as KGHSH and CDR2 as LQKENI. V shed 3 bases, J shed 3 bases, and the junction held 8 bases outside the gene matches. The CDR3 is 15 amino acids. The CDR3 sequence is CASSPPPGQNYEQYF. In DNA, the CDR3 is TGTGCCAGCTCACCTCCTCCGGGACAGAACTACGAGCAGTACTTC. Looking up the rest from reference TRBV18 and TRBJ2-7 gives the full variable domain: NAGVMQNPRHLVRRRGQEARLRCSPMKGHSHVYWYRQLPEEGLKFMVYLQKENIIDESGMPKERFSAEFPKEGPSILRIQQVVRGDSAAYFCASSPPPGQNYEQYFGPGTRLTVT.

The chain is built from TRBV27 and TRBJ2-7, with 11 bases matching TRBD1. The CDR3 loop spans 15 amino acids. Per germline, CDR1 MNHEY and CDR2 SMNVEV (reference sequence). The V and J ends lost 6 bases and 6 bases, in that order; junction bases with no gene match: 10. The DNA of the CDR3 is TGTGCCAGCAGGTCCGGGACAGGGGGACAAGGCGAGCAGTACTTC. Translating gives CASRSGTGGQGEQYF.

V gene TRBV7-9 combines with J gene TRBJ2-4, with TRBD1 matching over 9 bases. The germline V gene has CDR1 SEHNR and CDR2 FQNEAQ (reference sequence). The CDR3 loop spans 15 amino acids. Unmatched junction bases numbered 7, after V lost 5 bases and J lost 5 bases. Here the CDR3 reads CASSDSDRGENIQYF. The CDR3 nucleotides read TGTGCCAGCAGCGACTCCGACAGGGGGGAAAACATTCAGTACTTC.

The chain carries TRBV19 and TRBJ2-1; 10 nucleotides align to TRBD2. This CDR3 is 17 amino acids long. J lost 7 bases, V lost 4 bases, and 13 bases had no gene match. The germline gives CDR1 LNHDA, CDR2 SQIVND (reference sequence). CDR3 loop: CASSTLQREGRSNEQFF. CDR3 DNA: TGTGCCAGTAGTACACTCCAGCGGGAGGGCCGATCGAATGAGCAGTTCTTC.

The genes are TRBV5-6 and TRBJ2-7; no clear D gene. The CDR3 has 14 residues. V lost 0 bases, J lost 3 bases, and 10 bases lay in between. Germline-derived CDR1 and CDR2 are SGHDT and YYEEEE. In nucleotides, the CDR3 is TGTGCCAGCAGCTTGGGTGGGCGGTTCTACGAGCAGTACTTC. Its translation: CASSLGGRFYEQYF.

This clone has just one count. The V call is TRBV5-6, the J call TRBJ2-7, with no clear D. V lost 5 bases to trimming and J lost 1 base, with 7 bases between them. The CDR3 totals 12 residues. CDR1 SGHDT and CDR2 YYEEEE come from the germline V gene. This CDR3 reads CASSTESYEQYF. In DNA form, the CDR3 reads TGTGCCAGCAGTACTGAGTCCTACGAGCAGTACTTC. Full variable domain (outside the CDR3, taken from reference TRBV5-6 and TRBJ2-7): DAGVTQSPTHLIKTRGQQVTLRCSPKSGHDTVSWYQQALGQGPQFIFQYYEEEERQRGNFPDRFSGHQFPNYSSELNVNALLLGDSALYLCASSTESYEQYFGPGTRLTVT.